The sequence of this T cell receptor beta chain was determined in a study of regulatory T cells in long-lasting Graves disease. Whole-study findings and limits: Less diverse TCR repertoires were seen in persistent Graves' patients than in newly diagnosed ones. TRBV28, TRBJ1-2 and TRBJ2-5 were segments that persistent disease favored.

Concerning this clonotype: Its antigen is not identified.

Regarding time point: newly diagnosed GD, antithyroid drugs for less than 3 months. The TCR library used RNA extracted from PBMCs. Trimming left V 8 bases short and J 5 bases short, with 16 bases between. This CDR3 region has 13 residues. The germline gives CDR1 LNHDA, CDR2 SQIVND (reference sequence). Construction of TCR beta libraries relied on iRepertoire HTBI primers and on Arm-PCR targeting CDR3 regions. TCRdb reanalysed the multiplex PCR reads using MiXCR and keeps one entry per CDR3 protein. This table holds 550,000 to 600,000 distinct CDR3 sequences, 15% to 20% found once. The data were also submitted as part of a second study, on T cells in Graves' hyperthyroidism and ophthalmopathy. That source notes: Most thyroid clonotypes with frequency above 0.001 were detected in blood. Researchers report that a 13 V-J model separated ophthalmopathy from stable hyperthyroidism.

This clonotype was obtained from a man younger than 30 with Graves disease. Specimen: peripheral blood mononuclear cells (PBMCs), collected at new diagnosis, from a patient treated with antithyroid drugs. The chain employs TRBV19 and TRBJ2-7; D tentatively fits TRBD1 or TRBD2 (5 bases each). The CDR3: CASDGGFGDEQYF. In nucleotides, the CDR3 is TGTGCCAGTGATGGGGGATTTGGGGACGAGCAGTACTTC.